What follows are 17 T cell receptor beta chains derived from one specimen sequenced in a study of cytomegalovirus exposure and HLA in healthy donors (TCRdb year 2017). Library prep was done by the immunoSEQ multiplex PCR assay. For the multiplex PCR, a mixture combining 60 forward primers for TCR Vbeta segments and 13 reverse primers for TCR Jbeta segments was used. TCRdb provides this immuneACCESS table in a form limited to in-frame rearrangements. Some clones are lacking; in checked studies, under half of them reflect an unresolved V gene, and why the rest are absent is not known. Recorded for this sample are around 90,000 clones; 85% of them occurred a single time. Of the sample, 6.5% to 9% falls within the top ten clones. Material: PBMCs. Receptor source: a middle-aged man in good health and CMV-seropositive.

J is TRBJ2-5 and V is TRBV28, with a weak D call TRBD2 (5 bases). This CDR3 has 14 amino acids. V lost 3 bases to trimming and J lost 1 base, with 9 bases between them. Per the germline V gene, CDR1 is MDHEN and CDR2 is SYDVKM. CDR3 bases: TGTGCCAGCAGTTTCCTAGCAGTCCAAGAGACCCAGTACTTC. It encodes CASSFLAVQETQYF.

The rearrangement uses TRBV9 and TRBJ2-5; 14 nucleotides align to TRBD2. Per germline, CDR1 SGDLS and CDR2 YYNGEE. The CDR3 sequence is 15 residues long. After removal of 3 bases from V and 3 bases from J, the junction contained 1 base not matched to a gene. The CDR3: CASSAGLAGEETQYF. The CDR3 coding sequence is TGTGCCAGCAGCGCGGGACTAGCGGGAGAAGAGACCCAGTACTTC.

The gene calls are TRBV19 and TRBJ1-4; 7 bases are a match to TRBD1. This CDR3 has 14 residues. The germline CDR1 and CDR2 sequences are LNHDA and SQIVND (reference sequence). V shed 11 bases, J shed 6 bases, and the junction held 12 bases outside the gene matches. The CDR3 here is CACRGGQADEKLFF. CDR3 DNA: TGTGCCTGCAGAGGGGGCCAGGCGGATGAAAAACTGTTTTTT.

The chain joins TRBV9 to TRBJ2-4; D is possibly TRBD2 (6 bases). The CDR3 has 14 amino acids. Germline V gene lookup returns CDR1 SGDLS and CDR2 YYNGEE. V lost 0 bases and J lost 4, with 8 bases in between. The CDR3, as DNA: TGTGCCAGCAGCGTAGTCCTAGCGAAAAACATTCAGTACTTC. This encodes CASSVVLAKNIQYF.

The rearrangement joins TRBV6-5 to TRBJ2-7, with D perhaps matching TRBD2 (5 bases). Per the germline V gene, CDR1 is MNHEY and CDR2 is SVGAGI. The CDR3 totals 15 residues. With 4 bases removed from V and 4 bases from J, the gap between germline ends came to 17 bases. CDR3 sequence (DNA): TGTGCCAGCAGTTTAACGGGGTTGACTAATTACGAGCAGTACTTC. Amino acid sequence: CASSLTGLTNYEQYF.

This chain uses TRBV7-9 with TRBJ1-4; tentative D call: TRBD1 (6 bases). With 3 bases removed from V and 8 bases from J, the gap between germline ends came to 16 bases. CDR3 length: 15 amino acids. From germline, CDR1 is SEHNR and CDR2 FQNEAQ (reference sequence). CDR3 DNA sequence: TGTGCCAGCAGCTTCCTACAGGGACCCGCCGAAAAACTGTTTTTT. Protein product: CASSFLQGPAEKLFF.

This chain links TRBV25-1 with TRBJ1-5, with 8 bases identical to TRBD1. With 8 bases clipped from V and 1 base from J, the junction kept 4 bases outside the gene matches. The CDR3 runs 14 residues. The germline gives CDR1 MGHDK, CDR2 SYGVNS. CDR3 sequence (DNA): TGTGCCAGCGCCACAGGGGGGAGCAATCAGCCCCAGCATTTT. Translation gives CASATGGSNQPQHF. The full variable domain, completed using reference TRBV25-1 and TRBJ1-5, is EADIYQTPRYLVIGTGKKITLECSQTMGHDKMYWYQQDPGMELHLIHYSYGVNSTEKGDLSSESTVSRIRTEHFPLTLESARPSHTSQYLCASATGGSNQPQHFGDGTRLSIL.

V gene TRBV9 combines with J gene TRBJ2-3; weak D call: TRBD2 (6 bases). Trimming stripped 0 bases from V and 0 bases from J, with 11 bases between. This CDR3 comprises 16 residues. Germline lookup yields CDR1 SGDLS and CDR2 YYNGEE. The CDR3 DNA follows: TGTGCCAGCAGCGTAGTGAGCGGGTCTAGCACAGATACGCAGTATTTT. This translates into CASSVVSGSSTDTQYF. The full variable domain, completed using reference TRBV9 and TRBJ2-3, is DSGVTQTPKHLITATGQRVTLRCSPRSGDLSVYWYQQSLDQGLQFLIQYYNGEERAKGNILERFSAQQFPDLHSELNLSSLELGDSALYFCASSVVSGSSTDTQYFGPGTRLTVL.

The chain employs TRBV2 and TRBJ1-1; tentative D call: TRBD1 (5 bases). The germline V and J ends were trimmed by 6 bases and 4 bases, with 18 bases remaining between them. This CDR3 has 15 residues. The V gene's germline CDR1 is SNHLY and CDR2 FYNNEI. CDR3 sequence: CASRSRAGLSTEAFF. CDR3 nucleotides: TGTGCCAGCAGATCAAGGGCAGGGTTGAGCACTGAAGCTTTCTTT.

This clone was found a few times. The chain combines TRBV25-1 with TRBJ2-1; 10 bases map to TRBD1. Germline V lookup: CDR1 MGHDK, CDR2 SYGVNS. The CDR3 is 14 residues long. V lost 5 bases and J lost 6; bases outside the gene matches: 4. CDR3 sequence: CASSLTGGFNEQFF. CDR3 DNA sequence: TGTGCCAGCAGTCTGACAGGGGGCTTCAATGAGCAGTTCTTC.

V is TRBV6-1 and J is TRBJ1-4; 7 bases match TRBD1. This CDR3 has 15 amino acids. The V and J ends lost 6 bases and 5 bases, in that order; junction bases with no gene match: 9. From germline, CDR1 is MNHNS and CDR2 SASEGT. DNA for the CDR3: TGTGCCAGCAGACACCACCCGACAGGGAATGAAAAACTGTTTTTT. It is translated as CASRHHPTGNEKLFF.

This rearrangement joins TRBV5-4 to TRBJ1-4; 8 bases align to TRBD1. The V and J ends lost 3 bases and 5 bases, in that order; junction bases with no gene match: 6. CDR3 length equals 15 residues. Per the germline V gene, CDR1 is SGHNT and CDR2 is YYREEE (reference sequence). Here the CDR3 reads CASSSRQGTNEKLFF. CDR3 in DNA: TGTGCCAGCAGCTCCCGACAGGGGACGAATGAAAAACTGTTTTTT.

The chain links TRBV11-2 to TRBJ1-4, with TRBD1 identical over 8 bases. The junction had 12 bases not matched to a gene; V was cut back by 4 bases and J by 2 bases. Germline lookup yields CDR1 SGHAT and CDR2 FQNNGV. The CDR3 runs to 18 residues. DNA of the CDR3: TGTGCCAGCAGCTCAACGGGACAGGCTGGGACGACTAATGAAAAACTGTTTTTT. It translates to CASSSTGQAGTTNEKLFF.

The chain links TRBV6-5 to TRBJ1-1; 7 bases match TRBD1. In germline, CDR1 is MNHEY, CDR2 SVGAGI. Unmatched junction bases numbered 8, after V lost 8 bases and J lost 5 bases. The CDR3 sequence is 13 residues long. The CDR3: CASSTGVRTEAFF. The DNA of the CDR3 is TGTGCCAGCTCAACAGGGGTAAGGACTGAAGCTTTCTTT.

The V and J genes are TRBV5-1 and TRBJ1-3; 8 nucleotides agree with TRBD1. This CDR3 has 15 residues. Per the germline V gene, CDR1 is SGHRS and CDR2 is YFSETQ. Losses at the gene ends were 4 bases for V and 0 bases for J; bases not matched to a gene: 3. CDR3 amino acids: CASSGDRGSGNTIYF. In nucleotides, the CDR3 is TGCGCCAGCAGCGGTGACAGGGGCTCTGGAAACACCATATATTTT. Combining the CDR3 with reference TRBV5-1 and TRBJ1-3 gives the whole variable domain KAGVTQTPRYLIKTRGQQVTLSCSPISGHRSVSWYQQTPGQGLQFLFEYFSETQRNKGNFPGRFSGRQFSNSRSEMNVSTLELGDSALYLCASSGDRGSGNTIYFGEGSWLTVV.

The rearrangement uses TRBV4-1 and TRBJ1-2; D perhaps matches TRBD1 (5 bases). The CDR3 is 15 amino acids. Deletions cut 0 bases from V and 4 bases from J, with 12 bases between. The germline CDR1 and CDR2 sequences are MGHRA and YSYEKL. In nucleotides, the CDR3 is TGCGCCAGCAGCCAAGACAGGGCGACCGTCTATGGCTACACCTTC. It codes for CASSQDRATVYGYTF.

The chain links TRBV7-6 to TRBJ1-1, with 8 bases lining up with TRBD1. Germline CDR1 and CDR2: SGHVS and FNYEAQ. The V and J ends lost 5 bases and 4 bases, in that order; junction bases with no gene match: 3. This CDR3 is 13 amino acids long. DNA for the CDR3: TGTGCCAGCAGCGCTACAGGGGGCACTGAAGCTTTCTTT. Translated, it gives CASSATGGTEAFF.